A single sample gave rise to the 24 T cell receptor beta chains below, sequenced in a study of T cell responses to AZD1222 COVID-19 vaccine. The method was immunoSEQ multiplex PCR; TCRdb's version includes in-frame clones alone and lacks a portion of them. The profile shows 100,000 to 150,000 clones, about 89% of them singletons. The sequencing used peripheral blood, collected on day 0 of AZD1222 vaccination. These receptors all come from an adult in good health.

The CDR3 loop reads CASSLNRGRYNEQFF. CDR3 bases: TGTGCCAGCAGCTTAAATCGGGGGCGCTACAATGAGCAGTTCTTC. The rearrangement uses TRBV7-3 and TRBJ2-1; D may be TRBD1 or TRBD2 (6 bases each). The V end lost 1 base, the J end lost 3 bases, and 10 bases lay between the germline ends. This CDR3 has 15 residues. CDR1 is SGHTA and CDR2 is FQGTGA in the germline V gene.

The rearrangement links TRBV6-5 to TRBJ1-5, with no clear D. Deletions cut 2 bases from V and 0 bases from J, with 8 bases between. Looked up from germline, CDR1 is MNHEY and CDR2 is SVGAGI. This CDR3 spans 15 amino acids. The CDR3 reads CASSYGQYSNQPQHF. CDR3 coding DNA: TGTGCCAGCAGTTACGGGCAATATAGCAATCAGCCCCAGCATTTT.

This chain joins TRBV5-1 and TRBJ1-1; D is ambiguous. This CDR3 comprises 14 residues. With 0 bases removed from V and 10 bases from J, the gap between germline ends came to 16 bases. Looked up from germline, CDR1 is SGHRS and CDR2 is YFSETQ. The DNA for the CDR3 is TGCGCCAGCAGCTTGGGACGATCGGAGGCCCGAGCTTTCTTT. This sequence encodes CASSLGRSEARAFF.

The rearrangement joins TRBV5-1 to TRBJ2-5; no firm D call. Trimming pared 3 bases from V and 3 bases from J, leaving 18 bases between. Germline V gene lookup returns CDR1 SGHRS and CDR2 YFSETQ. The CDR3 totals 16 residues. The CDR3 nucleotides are TGCGCCAGCAGCTCGGACGGAAAAAGGATCAAAGAGACCCAGTACTTC. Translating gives CASSSDGKRIKETQYF.

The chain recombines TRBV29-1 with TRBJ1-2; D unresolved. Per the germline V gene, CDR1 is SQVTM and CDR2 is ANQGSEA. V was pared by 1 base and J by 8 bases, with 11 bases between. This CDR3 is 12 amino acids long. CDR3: CSVEAGVEGYTF. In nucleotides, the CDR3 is TGCAGCGTTGAAGCCGGGGTTGAAGGCTACACCTTC.

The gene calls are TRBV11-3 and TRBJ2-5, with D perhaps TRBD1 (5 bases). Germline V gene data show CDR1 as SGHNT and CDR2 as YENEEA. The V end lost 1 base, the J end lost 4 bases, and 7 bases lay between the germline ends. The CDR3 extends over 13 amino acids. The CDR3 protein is CASSLGRAETQYF. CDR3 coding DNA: TGTGCCAGCAGCTTAGGCAGGGCAGAGACCCAGTACTTC.

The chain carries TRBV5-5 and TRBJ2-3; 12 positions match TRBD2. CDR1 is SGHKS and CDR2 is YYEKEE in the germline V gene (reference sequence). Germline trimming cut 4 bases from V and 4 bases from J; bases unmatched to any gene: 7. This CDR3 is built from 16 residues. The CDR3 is CASSPLAGGPSDTQYF. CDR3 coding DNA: TGTGCCAGCAGCCCTCTAGCGGGGGGGCCCTCAGATACGCAGTATTTT.

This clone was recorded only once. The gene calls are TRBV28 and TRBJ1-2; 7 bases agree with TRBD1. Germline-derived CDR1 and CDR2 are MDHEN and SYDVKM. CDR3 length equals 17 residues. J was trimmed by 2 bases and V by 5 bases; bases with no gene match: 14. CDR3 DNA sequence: TGTGCCAGCAGTCCTTCCGGGGAGGGGGCGGTCAACTATGGCTACACCTTC. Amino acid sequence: CASSPSGEGAVNYGYTF.

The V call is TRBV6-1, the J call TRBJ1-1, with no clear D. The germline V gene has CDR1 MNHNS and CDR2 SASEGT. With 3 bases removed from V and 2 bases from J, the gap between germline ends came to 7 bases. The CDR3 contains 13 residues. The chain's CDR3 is CASSDTDNTEAFF. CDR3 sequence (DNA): TGTGCCAGCAGTGACACAGATAACACTGAAGCTTTCTTT.

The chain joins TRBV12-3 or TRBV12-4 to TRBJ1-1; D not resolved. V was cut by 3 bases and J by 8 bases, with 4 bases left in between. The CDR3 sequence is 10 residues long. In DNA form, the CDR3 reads TGTGCCAGCAGTTTGCGGGAAGCTTTCTTT. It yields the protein CASSLREAFF.

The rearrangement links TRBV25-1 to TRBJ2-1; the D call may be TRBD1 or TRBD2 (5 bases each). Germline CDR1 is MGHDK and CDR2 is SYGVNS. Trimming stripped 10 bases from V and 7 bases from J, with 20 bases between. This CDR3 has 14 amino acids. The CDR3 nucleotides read TGTGCCACCCTGAGGGCAGGGTATACGAATGAGCAGTTCTTC. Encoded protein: CATLRAGYTNEQFF.

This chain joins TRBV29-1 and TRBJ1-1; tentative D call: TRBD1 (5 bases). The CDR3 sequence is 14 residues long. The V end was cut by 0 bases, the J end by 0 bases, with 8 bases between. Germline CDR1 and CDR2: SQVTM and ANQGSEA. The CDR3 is CSVEEGDLNTEAFF. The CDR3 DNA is TGCAGCGTTGAAGAAGGGGACTTGAACACTGAAGCTTTCTTT.

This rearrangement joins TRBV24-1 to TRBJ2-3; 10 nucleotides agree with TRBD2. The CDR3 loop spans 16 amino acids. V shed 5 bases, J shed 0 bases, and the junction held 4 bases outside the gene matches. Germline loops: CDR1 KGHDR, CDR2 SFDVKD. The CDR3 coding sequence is TGTGCCACCAGTGTTCCGACTAGCGGGAGCACAGATACGCAGTATTTT. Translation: CATSVPTSGSTDTQYF.

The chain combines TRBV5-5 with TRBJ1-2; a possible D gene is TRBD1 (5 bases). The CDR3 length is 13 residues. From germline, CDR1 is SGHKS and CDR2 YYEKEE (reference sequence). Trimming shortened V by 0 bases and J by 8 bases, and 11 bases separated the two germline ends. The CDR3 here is CASSLGSGQGYTF. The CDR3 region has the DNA TGTGCCAGCAGCTTGGGATCAGGGCAGGGCTACACCTTC.

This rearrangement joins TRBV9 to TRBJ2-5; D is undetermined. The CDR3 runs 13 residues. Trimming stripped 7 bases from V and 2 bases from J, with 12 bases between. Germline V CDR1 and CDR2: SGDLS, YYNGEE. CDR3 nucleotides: TGTGCCAGCTCAAGCGAGGAACAAGAGACCCAGTACTTC. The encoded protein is CASSSEEQETQYF.

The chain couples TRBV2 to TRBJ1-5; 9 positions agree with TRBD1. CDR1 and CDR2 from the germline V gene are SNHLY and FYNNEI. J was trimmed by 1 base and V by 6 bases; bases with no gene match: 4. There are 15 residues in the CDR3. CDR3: CASRAGTGSNQPQHF. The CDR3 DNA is TGTGCCAGCAGGGCCGGGACAGGGAGCAATCAGCCCCAGCATTTT. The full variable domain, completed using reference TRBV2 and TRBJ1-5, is EPEVTQTPSHQVTQMGQEVILRCVPISNHLYFYWYRQILGQKVEFLVSFYNNEISEKSEIFDDQFSVERPDGSNFTLKIRSTKLEDSAMYFCASRAGTGSNQPQHFGDGTRLSIL.

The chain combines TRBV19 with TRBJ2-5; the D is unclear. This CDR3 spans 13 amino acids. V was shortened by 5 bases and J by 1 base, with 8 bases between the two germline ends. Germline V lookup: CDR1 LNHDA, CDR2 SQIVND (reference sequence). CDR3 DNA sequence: TGTGCCAGTAGTTTACAGAGCCAAGAGACCCAGTACTTC. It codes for CASSLQSQETQYF.

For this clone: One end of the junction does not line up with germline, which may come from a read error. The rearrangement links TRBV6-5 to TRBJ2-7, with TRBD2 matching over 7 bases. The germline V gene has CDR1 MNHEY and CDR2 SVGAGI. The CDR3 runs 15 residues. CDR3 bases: TGCGAAAAGCGGGATGAGGGGCGGAGCTCCTACGAGCAGTACTTC. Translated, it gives CEKRDEGRSSYEQYF.

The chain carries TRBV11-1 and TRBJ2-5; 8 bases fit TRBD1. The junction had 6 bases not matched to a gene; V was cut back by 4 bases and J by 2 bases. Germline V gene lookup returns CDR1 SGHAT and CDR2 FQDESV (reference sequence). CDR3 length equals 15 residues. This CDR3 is CASSWGQVEQETQYF. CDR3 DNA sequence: TGTGCCAGCAGCTGGGGACAGGTTGAGCAAGAGACCCAGTACTTC.

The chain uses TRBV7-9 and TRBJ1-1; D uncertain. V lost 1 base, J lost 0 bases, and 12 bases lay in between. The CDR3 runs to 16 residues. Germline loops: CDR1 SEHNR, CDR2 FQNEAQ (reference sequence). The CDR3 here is CASSLGDGRMNTEAFF. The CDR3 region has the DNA TGTGCCAGCAGCTTAGGGGATGGTCGGATGAACACTGAAGCTTTCTTT.

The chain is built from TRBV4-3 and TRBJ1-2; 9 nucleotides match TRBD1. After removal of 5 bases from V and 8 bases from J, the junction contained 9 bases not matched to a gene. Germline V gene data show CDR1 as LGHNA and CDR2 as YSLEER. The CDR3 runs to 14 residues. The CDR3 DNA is TGCGCCAGCAGCACGAACAGGGGGCTTGGAGGCTACACCTTC. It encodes CASSTNRGLGGYTF.

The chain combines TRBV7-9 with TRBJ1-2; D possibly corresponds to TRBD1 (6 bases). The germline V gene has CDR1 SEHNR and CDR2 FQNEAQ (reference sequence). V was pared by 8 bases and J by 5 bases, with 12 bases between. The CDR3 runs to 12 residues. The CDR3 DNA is TGTGCCAGCGGGGGGGCGCAGTATGGCTACACCTTC. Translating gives CASGGAQYGYTF.

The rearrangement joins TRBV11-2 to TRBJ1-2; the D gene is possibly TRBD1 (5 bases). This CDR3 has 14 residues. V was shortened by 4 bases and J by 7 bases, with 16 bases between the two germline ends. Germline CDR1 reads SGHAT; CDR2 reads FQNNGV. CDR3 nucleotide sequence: TGTGCCAGCAGCTCTCCGAAGGGGCTGGGTGGCTACACCTTC. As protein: CASSSPKGLGGYTF.

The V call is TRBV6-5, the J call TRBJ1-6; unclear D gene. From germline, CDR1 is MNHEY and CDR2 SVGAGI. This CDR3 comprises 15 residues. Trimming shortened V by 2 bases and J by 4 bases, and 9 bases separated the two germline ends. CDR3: CASSYIPVYNSPLHF. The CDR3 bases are TGTGCCAGCAGTTACATACCGGTATATAATTCACCCCTCCACTTT.